A selection of T cell receptor beta chains follows, all from one sample in a study of blood T cell repertoires in COVID-19. Clones were read by immunoSEQ multiplex PCR, and TCRdb kept only the in-frame ones, dropping some. This table has roughly 120,000 clones, less than 85% appearing once. The material sequenced was peripheral blood. These receptors all stem from a man younger than 45 with acute or convalescent COVID-19. CDR3s include the opening cysteine and the closing phenylalanine or tryptophan. The D gene is left open where the match is weak. The size of a clone is reported for some rows only, either as once, few or many, or as a class for expanded clones.

v_gene	j_gene	d_gene	abundance	CDR3nt	CDR3aa
TRBV30	TRBJ1-1	NA	NA	TGTGCCTGGAGTGTACTACAGGGCACTGAAGCTTTCTTT	CAWSVLQGTEAFF
TRBV10-3	TRBJ2-6	TRBD1	NA	TGTGCCATCAGCCGACAGGGAGCTCTTGGGGCCAACGTCCTGACTTTC	CAISRQGALGANVLTF
TRBV19	TRBJ2-2	NA	NA	TGTGCCAGTATTGGCCCGATGGCCGGGGAGCTGTTTTTT	CASIGPMAGELFF
TRBV7-2	TRBJ2-3	TRBD2	NA	TGTGCCAGCAGGACAACTAGCGGGGGGCCAGATACGCAGTATTTT	CASRTTSGGPDTQYF
TRBV11-3	TRBJ2-1	TRBD2	NA	TGTGCCAGCAGCGGGACTAGCGGGGGGCCTGAGCAGTTCTTC	CASSGTSGGPEQFF
TRBV19	TRBJ2-4	TRBD1	NA	TGTGCCAGTAGTAACCACCGGGACAGGTCGGACATTCAGTACTTC	CASSNHRDRSDIQYF
TRBV7-3	TRBJ2-2	TRBD1	NA	TGTGCCAGCAGCCCGAAGGGGGCAGCGAACACCGGGGAGCTGTTTTTT	CASSPKGAANTGELFF
TRBV3-1/TRBV3-2	TRBJ2-1	NA	once	TGTGCCAGCAGCCGGCGGCCTAGCTGGGCGTCGGAGCAGTTCTTC	CASSRRPSWASEQFF
TRBV19	TRBJ1-6	TRBD1	NA	TGTGCCACCCAAGGCGGGACAGATAATTCACCCCTCCACTTT	CATQGGTDNSPLHF
TRBV5-1	TRBJ2-1	NA	NA	TGCGCCAGCAGGACTAGTTCGCATGAGCAGTTCTTC	CASRTSSHEQFF
TRBV7-8	TRBJ1-1	NA	NA	TGTGCCAGCAGCTTAGAGGGGGGGGCCACTGAAGCTTTCTTT	CASSLEGGATEAFF
TRBV19	TRBJ2-1	NA	NA	TGTGCCAGTAGTGCGGGACAGAGGTCCTACAATGAGCAGTTCTTC	CASSAGQRSYNEQFF
TRBV6-5	TRBJ2-1	NA	NA	TGTGCCAGCAGCCCCCTAGCGGAGGGGGGTGAGCAGTTCTTC	CASSPLAEGGEQFF
TRBV5-5	TRBJ2-1	NA	NA	TGTGCCAGCAGTCGCACACCGGGACAAGCCTACAATGAGCAGTTCTTC	CASSRTPGQAYNEQFF
TRBV5-1	TRBJ1-2	NA	NA	TGCGCCAGCAGCCTGACATTACAGGGTTACTATGGCTACACCTTC	CASSLTLQGYYGYTF
TRBV19	TRBJ2-7	TRBD1	once	TGTGCCAGTAGTCGGGACAGCACCTACGAGCAGTACTTC	CASSRDSTYEQYF
TRBV6-7	TRBJ2-7	TRBD2	NA	TGTGCCAGCAGTCACGGGACTAGGGGGGGGAGGTCCTACGAGCAGTACTTC	CASSHGTRGGRSYEQYF
TRBV7-6	TRBJ2-5	TRBD2	NA	TGTGCCAGCAGCTTAGGACTAGCGGGAAGGGAGACCCAGTACTTC	CASSLGLAGRETQYF
TRBV4-3	TRBJ1-1	NA	NA	TGCGCCAGCAGCCAAGATTGGGGACTGAGGGACACTGAAGCTTTCTTT	CASSQDWGLRDTEAFF
TRBV5-1	TRBJ1-2	NA	NA	TGCGCCAGCAGCTTGGCACATAACTATGGCTACACCTTC	CASSLAHNYGYTF
TRBV5-8	TRBJ2-2	NA	NA	TGTGCCAGCAGGGGGCAGGGCTACACCGGGGAGCTGTTTTTT	CASRGQGYTGELFF
TRBV7-9	TRBJ2-7	NA	few	TGTGCCAGCAGCCGCGGAAGCTACGAGCAGTACTTC	CASSRGSYEQYF
TRBV5-1	TRBJ1-1	TRBD1	NA	TGCGCCAGCAGCGACGGGGACAGTTTCGCCACTGAAGCTTTCTTT	CASSDGDSFATEAFF
TRBV5-1	TRBJ2-1	NA	once	TGCGCCAGCAGCTTGGGGGGCAGGGGCTACAATGAGCAGTTCTTC	CASSLGGRGYNEQFF
TRBV7-2	TRBJ2-7	TRBD2	NA	TGTGCCAGCAGCTTAGCAGGCGGGGGGGCCTCCTACGAGCAGTACTTC	CASSLAGGGASYEQYF
TRBV7-9	TRBJ1-2	NA	NA	TGTGCCAGCAGCCAGACAGATTATGGCTACACCTTC	CASSQTDYGYTF
TRBV5-5	TRBJ2-7	NA	NA	TGTGCCAGCAGCTTGGGCAGTTCCTACGAGCAGTACTTC	CASSLGSSYEQYF
TRBV19	TRBJ2-2	TRBD1	once	TGTGCCAGTAGTATACTTGGACAGGGCCCCGGGGAGCTGTTTTTT	CASSILGQGPGELFF
TRBV13	TRBJ2-5	NA	NA	TGTGCCAGCAGCTTCCCCCAGGGAGGTCAAGAGACCCAGTACTTC	CASSFPQGGQETQYF
TRBV2	TRBJ2-2	NA	NA	TGTGCCAGCAGTGCTCCCTTGGCCTACACCGGGGAGCTGTTTTTT	CASSAPLAYTGELFF